This T cell receptor (beta chain) is drawn from a study of cytomegalovirus exposure and HLA in healthy donors. At the level of the study: A previous analysis identified 100 million or so unique TCR beta sequences derived from roughly 180 million T cells. In terms of ancestry, the Caucasian-associated cluster contained around 79% of the approximately 400 genotyped donors. Study observations and caveats: It was 150 to 200 TCR beta chains that were listed as cytomegalovirus-associated.

PCR used 60 Vbeta primers and 13 Jbeta primers. TCRdb keeps only in-frame clones here, not all; method: immunoSEQ multiplex PCR. The sample carries about 98,000 clones, around 75% recorded once. The CDR3 extends over 15 amino acids. CDR1 is SEHNR, CDR2 FQNEAQ, per germline (reference sequence). The V and J ends lost 1 base and 2 bases, in that order; junction bases with no gene match: 3. In the case of this clone: What it binds is unknown.

The receptor comes from a man between 18 and 35 years old in good health and CMV-seropositive. The sample taken for sequencing was PBMCs. This rearrangement joins TRBV7-9 to TRBJ2-3, with 7 bases lining up with TRBD1. The CDR3 bases are TGTGCCAGCAGCTTAGGTGGGACAGCCACAGATACGCAGTATTTT. Its protein is CASSLGGTATDTQYF.